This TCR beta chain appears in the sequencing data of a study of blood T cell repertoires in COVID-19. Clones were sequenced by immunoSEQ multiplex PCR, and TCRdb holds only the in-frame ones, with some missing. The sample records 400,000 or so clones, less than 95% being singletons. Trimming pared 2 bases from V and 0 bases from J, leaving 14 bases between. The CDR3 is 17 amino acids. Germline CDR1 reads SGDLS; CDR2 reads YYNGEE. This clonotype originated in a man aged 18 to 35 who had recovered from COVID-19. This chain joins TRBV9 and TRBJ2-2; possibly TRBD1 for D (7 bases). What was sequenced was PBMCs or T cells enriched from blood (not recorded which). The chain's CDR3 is CASSVSGGTANTGELFF. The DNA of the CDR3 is TGTGCCAGCAGCGTGAGTGGCGGGACAGCGAACACCGGGGAGCTGTTTTTT.